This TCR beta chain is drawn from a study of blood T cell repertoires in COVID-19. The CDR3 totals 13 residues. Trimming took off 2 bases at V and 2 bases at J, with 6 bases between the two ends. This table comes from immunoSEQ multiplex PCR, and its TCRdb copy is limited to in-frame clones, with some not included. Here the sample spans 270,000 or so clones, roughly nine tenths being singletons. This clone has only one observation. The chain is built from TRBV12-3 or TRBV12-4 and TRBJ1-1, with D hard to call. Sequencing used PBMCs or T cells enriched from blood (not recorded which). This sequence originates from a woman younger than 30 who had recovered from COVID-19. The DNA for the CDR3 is TGTGCCAGCAGTTTACGGGGAAACACTGAAGCTTTCTTT. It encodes CASSLRGNTEAFF.